The next 18 T cell receptor beta chains were all read from a single sample in a study of OX40 agonist ivuxolimab in advanced cancers. Method: immunoSEQ multiplex PCR; TCRdb's copy keeps in-frame clones and lacks some. The sample records around 84,000 clones, approximately 84% being singletons. The source was CD4+ or CD8+ T cells sorted from blood, collected in a trial of the OX40 agonist ivuxolimab. The receptors originated from an adult with an advanced solid tumor such as melanoma, head and neck, liver or kidney cancer.

This clone was seen a few times. V usage is TRBV28 and J usage is TRBJ1-1, with a weak D call TRBD1 (6 bases). CDR3 length equals 14 residues. V dropped 4 bases and J dropped 5 bases, with 14 bases sitting between them. Germline V lookup: CDR1 MDHEN, CDR2 SYDVKM. The CDR3 loop is CASSSGEVGTEAFF. The DNA of the CDR3 is TGTGCCAGCAGTTCAGGGGAGGTTGGAACTGAAGCTTTCTTT.

The chain joins TRBV7-2 to TRBJ1-1; 9 bases are shared with TRBD1. This CDR3 comprises 14 residues. J gave up 4 bases and V 5 bases, and 5 bases lay outside the gene matches. The germline CDR1 and CDR2 sequences are SGHTA and FQGNSA. The CDR3 here is CASSRGTGPTEAFF. CDR3 nucleotides: TGTGCCAGCAGCCGCGGGACAGGGCCCACTGAAGCTTTCTTT.

The rearrangement uses TRBV29-1 and TRBJ2-7; possibly TRBD2 for D (6 bases). CDR1 SQVTM and CDR2 ANQGSEA come from the germline V gene. The CDR3 length is 13 residues. V shed 3 bases and J shed 6 bases, with 15 bases lying between them. The CDR3 loop reads CSVDGGLRGEQYF. The CDR3 bases are TGCAGCGTTGATGGAGGACTAAGAGGCGAGCAGTACTTC.

The rearrangement joins TRBV21-1 to TRBJ2-1; TRBD1, the table's D call, lacks a check against the DNA. TRBV21-1 counts as a pseudogene. This CDR3 region has 16 residues. The DNA of the CDR3 is TGTGCCAGCAGCAAAGCATGGCAGGCCTCCTACAATGAGCAGTTCTTC. Encoded protein: CASSKAWQASYNEQFF.

This sequence joins TRBV6-1 and TRBJ2-3; no reliable D call. CDR1 is MNHNS, CDR2 SASEGT, per germline. V dropped 2 bases and J dropped 0 bases, with 9 bases sitting between them. This CDR3 has 15 residues. CDR3 amino acids: CASSESAESTDTQYF. The CDR3 region has the DNA TGTGCCAGCAGTGAAAGCGCCGAAAGCACAGATACGCAGTATTTT.

The chain couples TRBV19 to TRBJ1-2; 8 positions match TRBD1. The CDR3 is 16 residues long. The germline V gene has CDR1 LNHDA and CDR2 SQIVND (reference sequence). V shed 5 bases and J 4 bases; nucleotides not matched to a gene: 12. CDR3 amino acids: CASSGDRRYRTYGYTF. CDR3 nucleotides: TGTGCCAGTAGTGGGGACAGGCGATACCGGACCTATGGCTACACCTTC.

The rearrangement uses TRBV6-5 and TRBJ2-2; tentative D call: TRBD1 (5 bases). Germline V gene sequence: CDR1 MNHEY, CDR2 SVGAGI. The CDR3 extends over 13 amino acids. V was pared by 10 bases and J by 0 bases, with 9 bases between. CDR3 coding DNA: TGTGCCACCAGGGCGGCGAACACCGGGGAGCTGTTTTTT. Its protein product is CATRAANTGELFF.

This clone showed up just once. The chain couples TRBV2 to TRBJ1-2, with TRBD1 matching 7 bases. Trimming at V came to 5 bases and at J to 6 bases, leaving 9 bases not matched to a gene. The germline V gene encodes CDR1 SNHLY and CDR2 FYNNEI. The CDR3 runs to 14 residues. The CDR3 bases are TGTGCCAGCAGTTCGACAGGGAGTGAGAATGGCTACACCTTC. It codes for CASSSTGSENGYTF. Supplemented by reference TRBV2 and TRBJ1-2, the full variable domain reads EPEVTQTPSHQVTQMGQEVILRCVPISNHLYFYWYRQILGQKVEFLVSFYNNEISEKSEIFDDQFSVERPDGSNFTLKIRSTKLEDSAMYFCASSSTGSENGYTFGSGTRLTVV.

The chain couples TRBV2 to TRBJ2-1, with TRBD1 matching 11 bases. V lost 9 bases and J lost 7; bases outside the gene matches: 14. Germline V gives CDR1 SNHLY, CDR2 FYNNEI. This CDR3 has 16 residues. In DNA form, the CDR3 reads TGTGCCAGAAAAATGGGGTCTGGGACAGGGGGAAATGAGCAGTTCTTC. The encoded protein is CARKMGSGTGGNEQFF.

The rearrangement links TRBV6-6 to TRBJ2-1; D gene ambiguous. The CDR3 is 14 residues long. V lost 8 bases and J 0 bases, leaving 11 bases between the germline ends. CDR1 and CDR2 (germline): MNHNY, SVGAGI (reference sequence). The chain's CDR3 is CASGGYSSYNEQFF. Written as DNA, the CDR3 is TGTGCCAGCGGTGGGTACAGCTCCTACAATGAGCAGTTCTTC.

The chain joins TRBV16 to TRBJ1-5, with D uncertain. With 3 bases removed from V and 5 bases from J, the gap between germline ends came to 8 bases. The CDR3 totals 13 residues. The germline CDR1 and CDR2 sequences are KGHSY and FQNENV. In nucleotides, the CDR3 is TGTGCCAGCAGCCAGACACGAGATCAGCCCCAGCATTTT. Translated, it gives CASSQTRDQPQHF.

In DNA form, the CDR3 reads TGTGCCAGCAGCGTGTTGGGGGAGACCTACGAGCAGTACTTC. Its translation: CASSVLGETYEQYF. This chain uses TRBV5-4 with TRBJ2-7; possibly TRBD1 or TRBD2 for D (5 bases each). The CDR3 is 14 amino acids. V was pared by 4 bases and J by 2 bases, with 13 bases between. CDR1 and CDR2 from the germline V gene are SGHNT and YYREEE (reference sequence). Complete variable domain (other parts from reference TRBV5-4 and TRBJ2-7): ETGVTQSPTHLIKTRGQQVTLRCSSQSGHNTVSWYQQALGQGPQFIFQYYREEENGRGNFPPRFSGLQFPNYSSELNVNALELDDSALYLCASSVLGETYEQYFGPGTRLTVT.

The chain links TRBV7-2 to TRBJ1-5; D remains unclear. Trimming took off 7 bases at V and 4 bases at J, with 11 bases between the two ends. The CDR3 runs 13 residues. CDR1 and CDR2 from the germline V gene are SGHTA and FQGNSA. The CDR3 nucleotides read TGTGCCAGCACCTTTTCCGCAAATCAGCCCCAGCATTTT. It is translated as CASTFSANQPQHF.

The chain carries TRBV7-9 and TRBJ2-1; D is uncertain. CDR3 length equals 16 residues. Per germline, CDR1 SEHNR and CDR2 FQNEAQ (reference sequence). V lost 5 bases and J 2 bases, leaving 16 bases between the germline ends. The CDR3, as DNA: TGTGCCAGCAGCCTACGACCAGGTAGCACCTACAATGAGCAGTTCTTC. It specifies CASSLRPGSTYNEQFF.

The V call is TRBV29-1, the J call TRBJ2-2, with D uncertain. Germline-derived CDR1 and CDR2 are SQVTM and ANQGSEA. The CDR3 runs 14 residues. Trimming cost V 8 bases and J 2 bases, with 15 bases left between them. The CDR3: CSPTVAPNTGELFF. Written as DNA, the CDR3 is TGCAGCCCGACGGTAGCCCCCAACACCGGGGAGCTGTTTTTT.

The chain has TRBV18 and TRBJ2-2; D possibly corresponds to TRBD2 (6 bases). Germline V gives CDR1 KGHSH, CDR2 LQKENI. V was shortened by 8 bases and J by 6 bases, with 28 bases between the two germline ends. This CDR3 comprises 18 residues. The CDR3 DNA sequence: TGTGCCAGCCGGTCCGGGCGGGACGGGCAGGACAATGCCGGGGAGCTGTTTTTT. As protein: CASRSGRDGQDNAGELFF.

This chain uses TRBV7-2 with TRBJ2-7; D gene ambiguous. V shed 2 bases and J shed 4 bases, with 9 bases lying between them. The germline gives CDR1 SGHTA, CDR2 FQGNSA. This CDR3 is built from 13 residues. The CDR3 region is CASSLSISYEQYF. The CDR3 nucleotides are TGTGCCAGCAGCTTATCAATCTCGTACGAGCAGTACTTC. Variable domain in full (rest from reference TRBV7-2 and TRBJ2-7): GAGVSQSPSNKVTEKGKDVELRCDPISGHTALYWYRQSLGQGLEFLIYFQGNSAPDKSGLPSDRFSAERTGGSVSTLTIQRTQQEDSAVYLCASSLSISYEQYFGPGTRLTVT.

The chain carries TRBV4-3 and TRBJ2-1; 8 bases are shared with TRBD1. This CDR3 contains 15 residues. CDR1 is LGHNA, CDR2 YSLEER, per germline. V was pared by 0 bases and J by 7 bases, with 5 bases of the junction left unmatched. The CDR3 loop reads CASSQDGQGMNEQFF. The CDR3 nucleotides read TGCGCCAGCAGCCAAGATGGACAGGGTATGAATGAGCAGTTCTTC.